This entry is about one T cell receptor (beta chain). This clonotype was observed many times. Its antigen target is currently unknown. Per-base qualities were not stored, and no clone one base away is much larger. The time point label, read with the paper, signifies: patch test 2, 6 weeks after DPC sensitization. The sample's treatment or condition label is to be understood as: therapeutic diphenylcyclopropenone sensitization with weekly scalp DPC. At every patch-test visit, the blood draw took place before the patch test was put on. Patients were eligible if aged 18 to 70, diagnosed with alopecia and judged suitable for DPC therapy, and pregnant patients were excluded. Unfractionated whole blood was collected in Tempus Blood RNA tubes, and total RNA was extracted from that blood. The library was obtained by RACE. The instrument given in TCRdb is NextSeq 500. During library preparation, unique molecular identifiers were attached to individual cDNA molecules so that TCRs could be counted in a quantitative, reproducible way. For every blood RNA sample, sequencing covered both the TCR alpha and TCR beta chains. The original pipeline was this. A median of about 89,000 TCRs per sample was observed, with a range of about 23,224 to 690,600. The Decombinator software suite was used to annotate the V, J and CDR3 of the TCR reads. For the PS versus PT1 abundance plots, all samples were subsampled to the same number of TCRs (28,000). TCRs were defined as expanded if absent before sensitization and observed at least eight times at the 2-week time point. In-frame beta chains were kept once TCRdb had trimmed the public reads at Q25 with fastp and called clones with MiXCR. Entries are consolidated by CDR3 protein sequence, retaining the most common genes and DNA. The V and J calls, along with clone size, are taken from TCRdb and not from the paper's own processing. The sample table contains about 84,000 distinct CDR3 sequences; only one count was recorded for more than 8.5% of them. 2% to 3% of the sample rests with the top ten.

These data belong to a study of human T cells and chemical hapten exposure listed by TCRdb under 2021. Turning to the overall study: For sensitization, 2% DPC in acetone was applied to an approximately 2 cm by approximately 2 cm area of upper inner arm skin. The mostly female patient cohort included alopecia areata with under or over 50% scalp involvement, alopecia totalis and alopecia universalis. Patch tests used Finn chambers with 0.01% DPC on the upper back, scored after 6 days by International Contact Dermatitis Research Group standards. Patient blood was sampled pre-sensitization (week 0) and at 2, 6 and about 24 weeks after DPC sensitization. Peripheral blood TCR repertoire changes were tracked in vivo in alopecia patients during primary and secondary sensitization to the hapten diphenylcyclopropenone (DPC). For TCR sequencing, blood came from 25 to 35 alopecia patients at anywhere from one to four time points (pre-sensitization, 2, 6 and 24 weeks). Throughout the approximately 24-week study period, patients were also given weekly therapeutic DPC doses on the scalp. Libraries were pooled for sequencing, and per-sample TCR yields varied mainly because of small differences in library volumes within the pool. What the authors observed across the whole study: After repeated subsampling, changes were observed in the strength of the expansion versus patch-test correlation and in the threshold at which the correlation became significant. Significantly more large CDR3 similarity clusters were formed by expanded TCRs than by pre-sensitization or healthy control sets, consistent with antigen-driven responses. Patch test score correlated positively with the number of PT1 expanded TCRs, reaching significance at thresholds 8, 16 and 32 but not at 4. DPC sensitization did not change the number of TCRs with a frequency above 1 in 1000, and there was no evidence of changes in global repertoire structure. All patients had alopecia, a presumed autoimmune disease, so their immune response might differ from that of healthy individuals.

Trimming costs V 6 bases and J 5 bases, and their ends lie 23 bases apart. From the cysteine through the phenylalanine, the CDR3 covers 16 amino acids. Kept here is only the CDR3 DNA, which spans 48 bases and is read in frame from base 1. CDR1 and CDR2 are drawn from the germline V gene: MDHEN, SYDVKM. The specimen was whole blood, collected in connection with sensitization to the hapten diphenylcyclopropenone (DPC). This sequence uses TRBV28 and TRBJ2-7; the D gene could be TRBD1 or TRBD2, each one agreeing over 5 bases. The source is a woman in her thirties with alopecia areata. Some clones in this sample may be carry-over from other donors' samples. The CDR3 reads CASSQPLPGPGDEQYF. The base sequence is TGTGCCAGCAGCCAACCCCTCCCGGGACCCGGGGACGAGCAGTACTTC.